This T cell receptor beta chain was sequenced in a study of blood T cell repertoires in COVID-19. Study background: Acute-phase and convalescent COVID-19 samples originated in the United States, Italy and Spain. In each case, the material was cDNA or gDNA derived from T cells, B-cell-depleted T cells, or PBMCs.

The protocol was immunoSEQ multiplex PCR, while the TCRdb copy is restricted to in-frame clones and leaves out a portion. Here the sample spans about 130,000 clones, around 81% being singletons. The germline V and J ends were trimmed by 3 bases and 8 bases, with 10 bases remaining between them. CDR3 length equals 12 residues. Germline V CDR1 and CDR2: MDHEN, SYDVKM. This rearrangement joins TRBV28 to TRBJ1-2; maybe TRBD1 (6 bases). This receptor was taken from a woman aged 55-70 years with active or convalescent COVID-19. The specimen was peripheral blood. The CDR3 DNA reads as TGTGCCAGCAGTTTTGGACAGACGGGCTACACCTTC. This translates into CASSFGQTGYTF.